The rows below give T cell receptor beta chains drawn from one sample of a study of T cells in Graves' hyperthyroidism and ophthalmopathy. TCRdb ran MiXCR on the multiplex PCR reads and lists one entry per CDR3 protein. The sample contains some 370,000 distinct CDR3 sequences, 17% of which appear only once. The source material was blood. Every receptor here comes from a woman aged 30 to 39 with Graves' hyperthyroidism that later progressed to Graves' ophthalmopathy. Each CDR3 is given with its conserved first and last residue. The D gene is left open where the match is weak. Clone size appears in some rows only: once, few, many, or a class for an expanded clone.

v_gene: TRBV7-6
j_gene: TRBJ2-3
abundance: few
d_gene: TRBD2
CDR3nt: TGTGCCAGCAGCTCTACTCTAGCGGGGGGGCCGAGCACAGATACGCAGTATTTT
CDR3aa: CASSSTLAGGPSTDTQYF

v_gene: TRBV20-1
j_gene: TRBJ2-3
abundance: -
d_gene: TRBD2
CDR3nt: TGCAGTGCTAAACCTATAGCGGGAGGGCACCCAGATACGCAGTATTTT
CDR3aa: CSAKPIAGGHPDTQYF

v_gene: TRBV5-1
j_gene: TRBJ1-1
abundance: few
d_gene: -
CDR3nt: TGCGCCAGCAGCTTGGTTTCAGGGTGGAACACTGAAGCTTTCTTT
CDR3aa: CASSLVSGWNTEAFF

v_gene: TRBV11-1
j_gene: TRBJ2-3
abundance: -
d_gene: -
CDR3nt: TGTGCCAGCAGCCCTCGCCCCGGGGCCGGGGACACAGATACGCAGTATTTT
CDR3aa: CASSPRPGAGDTDTQYF

v_gene: TRBV12-3/TRBV12-4
j_gene: TRBJ1-1
abundance: many
d_gene: -
CDR3nt: TGTGCCAGCAGTCCCGGAACAGTGAACACTGAAGCTTTCTTT
CDR3aa: CASSPGTVNTEAFF

v_gene: TRBV7-9
j_gene: TRBJ2-7
abundance: many
d_gene: TRBD1
CDR3nt: TGTGCCAGCAGCTTAACAGGGGGCATTTTGGACGAGCAGTACTTC
CDR3aa: CASSLTGGILDEQYF

v_gene: TRBV10-1
j_gene: TRBJ2-6
abundance: few
d_gene: -
CDR3nt: TGCGCCAGCAGTGACCCAGCCGGGGCCAACGTCCTGACTTTC
CDR3aa: CASSDPAGANVLTF

v_gene: TRBV10-3
j_gene: TRBJ1-6
abundance: many
d_gene: -
CDR3nt: TGTGCCATCAGTGAGGGCAGTATAAATTCACCCCTCCACTTT
CDR3aa: CAISEGSINSPLHF

v_gene: TRBV7-2
j_gene: TRBJ2-3
abundance: many
d_gene: -
CDR3nt: TGTGCCAGCAGCTTAGAGGGTACATATGGGACCACAGATACGCAGTATTTT
CDR3aa: CASSLEGTYGTTDTQYF

v_gene: TRBV28
j_gene: TRBJ2-7
abundance: many
d_gene: TRBD1
CDR3nt: TGTGCCAGCAGTAGGGACAGGGGGAACTACGAGCAGTACTTC
CDR3aa: CASSRDRGNYEQYF

v_gene: TRBV12-3/TRBV12-4
j_gene: TRBJ2-1
abundance: many
d_gene: -
CDR3nt: TGTGCCAGCAGTTTGCGGGGCGGAACCTACAATGAGCAGTTCTTC
CDR3aa: CASSLRGGTYNEQFF

v_gene: TRBV4-1
j_gene: TRBJ2-3
abundance: few
d_gene: -
CDR3nt: TGCGCCAGCAGCCAACCATACAGGCTAAACACAGATACGCAGTATTTT
CDR3aa: CASSQPYRLNTDTQYF

v_gene: TRBV20-1
j_gene: TRBJ1-6
abundance: many
d_gene: -
CDR3nt: TGCAGTGCTCCCCCGGGCGTGGACTATAATTCACCCCTCCACTTT
CDR3aa: CSAPPGVDYNSPLHF

v_gene: TRBV5-1
j_gene: TRBJ2-3
abundance: few
d_gene: TRBD1
CDR3nt: TGCGCCAGCCGCTCGGGGCCGGGACAGTTCACAGATACGCAGTATTTT
CDR3aa: CASRSGPGQFTDTQYF

v_gene: TRBV4-1
j_gene: TRBJ1-6
abundance: few
d_gene: -
CDR3nt: TGCGCCAGCAGCCAAGAAACAGGGCACAATTCACCCCTCCACTTT
CDR3aa: CASSQETGHNSPLHF

v_gene: TRBV5-1
j_gene: TRBJ2-5
abundance: few
d_gene: TRBD1
CDR3nt: TGCGCCAGCAGCCCCGGGACAGGGGAGACCCAGTACTTC
CDR3aa: CASSPGTGETQYF

v_gene: TRBV28
j_gene: TRBJ2-1
abundance: many
d_gene: TRBD1
CDR3nt: TGTGCCAGCAGTATAGGGGGCGCTGGAAATGAGCAGTTCTTC
CDR3aa: CASSIGGAGNEQFF

v_gene: TRBV6-5
j_gene: TRBJ1-6
abundance: many
d_gene: -
CDR3nt: TGTGCCAGCAGTTACTCTCGTGCAGGGGAGTCAGTCCAGTCACCCCTCCACTTT
CDR3aa: CASSYSRAGESVQSPLHF

v_gene: TRBV30
j_gene: TRBJ2-1
abundance: -
d_gene: -
CDR3nt: TGTGCCTGGAGTGTAGAGCTCATGAATGAGCAGTTCTTC
CDR3aa: CAWSVELMNEQFF

v_gene: TRBV28
j_gene: TRBJ2-2
abundance: -
d_gene: -
CDR3nt: TGTGCCAGCAGTCCCCCGGGGATCGGGGAGCTGTTTTTT
CDR3aa: CASSPPGIGELFF